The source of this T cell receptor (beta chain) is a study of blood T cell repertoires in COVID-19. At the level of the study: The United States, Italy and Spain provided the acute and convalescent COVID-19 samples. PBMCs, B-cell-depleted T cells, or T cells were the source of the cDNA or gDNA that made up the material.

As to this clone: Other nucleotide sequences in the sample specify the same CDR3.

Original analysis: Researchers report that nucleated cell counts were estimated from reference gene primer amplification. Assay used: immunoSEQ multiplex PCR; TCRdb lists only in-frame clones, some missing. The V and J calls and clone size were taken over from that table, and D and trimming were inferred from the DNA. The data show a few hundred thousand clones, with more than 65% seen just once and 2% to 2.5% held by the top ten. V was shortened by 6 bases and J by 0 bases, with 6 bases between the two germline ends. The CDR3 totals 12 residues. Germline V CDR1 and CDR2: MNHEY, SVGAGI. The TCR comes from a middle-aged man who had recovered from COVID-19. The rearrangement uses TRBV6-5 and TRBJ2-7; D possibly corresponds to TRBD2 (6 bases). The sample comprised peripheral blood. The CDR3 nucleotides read TGTGCCAGCAGGGGGGGCTCCTACGAGCAGTACTTC. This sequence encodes CASRGGSYEQYF.